Following are 20 T cell receptor beta chains from one sample sequenced in a study of T cell repertoires in cytomegalovirus infection. TCRdb recomputed calls from the reads with MiXCR, one row per CDR3 protein. There are more than 140,000 distinct CDR3 sequences in the sample; about 6.5% occur only once, and under 20% lies in the top ten. Sequences were obtained from PBMCs. The receptors were gathered from a human donor in good health (CMV status not recorded). Some clones in this sample may be carry-over from other donors' samples.

The table lists this clonotype with a few counts. The CDR3 nucleotides are TGTGCCTGGAACGGGCTGTGGGAGACCCAGTACTTC. Translated: CAWNGLWETQYF. V is TRBV30 and J is TRBJ2-5; no clear D gene. There are 12 residues in the CDR3. V was clipped by 4 bases and J by 5 bases, with 11 bases between them. Germline assignment: CDR1 GTSNPN and CDR2 SVGIG (reference sequence).

This clonotype was found a few times. This rearrangement joins TRBV12-3 or TRBV12-4 to TRBJ2-3; TRBD2 matches 10 bases. The V segment lost 5 bases and the J segment 4 bases; nucleotides outside the gene matches: 3. This CDR3 has 14 amino acids. CDR3 in amino acids: CASSKRGGADTQYF. For the CDR3, the DNA is TGTGCCAGCAGTAAGCGGGGGGGCGCAGATACGCAGTATTTT.

To note about this clonotype: Being one base from a much bigger clone, this may be a read error. The CDR3 region is CASSPRISGGGISTDTQYF. CDR3 DNA sequence: TGTGCCAGCAGCCCCAGGATTAGCGGGGGGGGGATAAGCACAGATACGCAGTATTTT. The chain employs TRBV11-2 and TRBJ2-3; 11 bases are shared with TRBD2. Germline V gene lookup returns CDR1 SGHAT and CDR2 FQNNGV. The CDR3 has 19 amino acids. J lost 0 bases, V lost 5 bases, and 13 bases had no gene match.

This clonotype has a count of ten or more. The chain employs TRBV28 and TRBJ2-1; 9 bases are shared with TRBD2. The V gene end was trimmed by 5 bases and the J gene end by 1 base; junction bases not matched to a gene: 6. CDR1 and CDR2 from the germline V gene are MDHEN and SYDVKM. The CDR3 runs 16 residues. The DNA of the CDR3 is TGTGCCAGCAGTCCCCAGCGGGGGGTATCCTACAATGAGCAGTTCTTC. Amino acids: CASSPQRGVSYNEQFF.

This clonotype was observed many times. CDR3 nucleotides: TGTGCCAGCAGCCTCACAGGGAAGGTTCAGCCCCAGCATTTT. Amino acids: CASSLTGKVQPQHF. The V and J genes are TRBV7-8 and TRBJ1-5; D is perhaps TRBD1 (6 bases). The CDR3 consists of 14 residues. CDR1 and CDR2 (germline): SGHVS, FQNEAQ. Trimming stripped 5 bases from V and 6 bases from J, with 14 bases between. Complete variable domain (other parts from reference TRBV7-8 and TRBJ1-5): GAGVSQSPRYKVAKRGQDVALRCDPISGHVSLFWYQQALGQGPEFLTYFQNEAQLDKSGLPSDRFFAERPEGSVSTLKIQRTQQEDSAVYLCASSLTGKVQPQHFGDGTRLSIL.

This clonotype was seen ten or more times. V is TRBV7-3 and J is TRBJ2-3; 9 nucleotides match TRBD1. There are 14 residues in the CDR3. V shed 5 bases, J shed 1 base, and the junction held 1 base outside the gene matches. Germline V gene data show CDR1 as SGHTA and CDR2 as FQGTGA. The CDR3 here is CASSRTGGTDTQYF. CDR3 DNA sequence: TGTGCCAGCAGCCGGACAGGGGGCACAGATACGCAGTATTTT.

As for this clonotype: A much larger clonotype is one base distant, so this may be a read error. The rearrangement uses TRBV20-1 and TRBJ2-5; 11 bases are shared with TRBD2. J was trimmed by 7 bases and V by 7 bases; bases with no gene match: 14. In germline, CDR1 is DFQATT, CDR2 SNEGSKA (reference sequence). CDR3 size: 15 residues. This chain's CDR3 is CSVARSTSGGGTQYF. The CDR3 bases are TGCAGTGTGGCCCGTAGTACTAGCGGGGGAGGGACCCAGTACTTC.

This clonotype was seen repeatedly, ten times or more. The chain links TRBV11-2 to TRBJ2-1, with 9 bases that match TRBD1. CDR3 length: 17 residues. V lost 8 bases to trimming and J lost 5 bases; unmatched junction nucleotides: 16. Germline loops: CDR1 SGHAT, CDR2 FQNNGV. The CDR3 region is CASSQGAGGAFHNEQFF. The CDR3 DNA follows: TGTGCCAGCTCACAGGGGGCAGGGGGAGCCTTTCACAATGAGCAGTTCTTC.

The CDR3 DNA is TGTGCCAGTAGTATTGGTAGGGGTGGCTCCTACGAGCAGTACTTC. It translates to CASSIGRGGSYEQYF. The rearrangement joins TRBV19 to TRBJ2-7, with a weak D call TRBD1 (5 bases). Germline assignment: CDR1 LNHDA and CDR2 SQIVND (reference sequence). V lost 3 bases to trimming and J lost 0 bases, with 12 bases between them. The CDR3 covers 15 residues.

This clonotype was observed at least ten times. The chain couples TRBV12-3 or TRBV12-4 to TRBJ1-1; D is unresolved. This CDR3 has 11 residues. Trimming removed 8 bases at V and 4 bases at J, with 8 bases between. CDR3 nucleotide sequence: TGTGCCAGCCTTTGGGGCACTGAAGCTTTCTTT. It encodes CASLWGTEAFF.

This clonotype was recorded many times. The rearrangement links TRBV7-2 to TRBJ1-2; 7 nucleotides match TRBD1. The CDR3 length is 13 residues. V gave up 5 bases and J gave up 5 bases; unmatched junction bases: 5. Germline V CDR1 and CDR2: SGHTA, FQGNSA. The CDR3 DNA sequence: TGTGCCAGCAGCAGGGACAGTCTGTATGGCTACACCTTC. This encodes CASSRDSLYGYTF.

This clonotype has a count of ten or more. For the CDR3, the DNA is TGTGCCAGCAGCGCTTCTCGGGGGGGGCTCTACGAGCAGTACTTC. Translation gives CASSASRGGLYEQYF. V usage is TRBV7-2 and J usage is TRBJ2-7, with 8 bases fitting TRBD2. CDR1 and CDR2 from the germline V gene are SGHTA and FQGNSA. This CDR3 spans 15 amino acids. V lost 5 bases and J lost 3; bases outside the gene matches: 9.

This clonotype was observed a few times. The chain carries TRBV19 and TRBJ1-4, with D maybe TRBD1 (6 bases). This CDR3 is 14 amino acids long. V dropped 4 bases and J dropped 4 bases, with 10 bases sitting between them. Germline loops: CDR1 LNHDA, CDR2 SQIVND (reference sequence). CDR3 sequence: CASSTRTDNEKLFF. CDR3 bases: TGTGCCAGTAGTACCCGGACAGATAATGAAAAACTGTTTTTT.

This clonotype was seen at least ten times. This rearrangement joins TRBV3-1 to TRBJ1-2, with 11 positions matching TRBD1. This CDR3 comprises 15 residues. Germline CDR1 reads LGHDT; CDR2 reads YNNKEL (reference sequence). V lost 4 bases and J lost 2; bases outside the gene matches: 3. The CDR3 nucleotides read TGTGCCAGCAGCCTGGACAGGGGGCAAAACTATGGCTACACCTTC. Amino acids: CASSLDRGQNYGYTF.

This clonotype was recorded at least ten times. The rearrangement joins TRBV7-2 to TRBJ2-3; 9 nucleotides align to TRBD2. Germline CDR1 SGHTA, CDR2 FQGNSA. Trimming cost V 6 bases and J 3 bases; bases outside gene matches: 10. This CDR3 is built from 16 residues. CDR3 bases: TGTGCCAGCAGACCCCCCGGGCGGGGGGGGACAGATACGCAGTATTTT. This encodes CASRPPGRGGTDTQYF.

As to this clonotype: This may stem from a read error, because a much larger clone lies one nucleotide away. Since no conserved phenylalanine or tryptophan closes the CDR3, a read error is the likely cause. The genes are TRBV10-3 and TRBJ2-1, with a weak D call TRBD1 (5 bases). The CDR3 totals 14 residues. V was trimmed by 10 bases and J by 8 bases, leaving 21 bases between them. The germline gives CDR1 ENHRY, CDR2 SYGVKD. The CDR3 here is CATSRESKGYEQFL. In nucleotides, the CDR3 is TGTGCCACTTCCAGGGAATCGAAGGGTTATGAGCAGTTCTTA.

At least ten counts were recorded for this clonotype. V is TRBV27 and J is TRBJ1-2; a weak D match, TRBD1 (6 bases). The V end lost 0 bases, the J end lost 4 bases, and 12 bases lay between the germline ends. Germline V gives CDR1 MNHEY, CDR2 SMNVEV (reference sequence). The CDR3 is made up of 15 amino acids. CDR3 sequence reads: CASSLSPDSRYGYTF. In DNA form, the CDR3 reads TGTGCCAGCAGTTTATCTCCGGACAGCCGCTATGGCTACACCTTC.

This clonotype was detected many times. The V call is TRBV20-1, the J call TRBJ1-1; 9 nucleotides line up with TRBD1. Germline-derived CDR1 and CDR2 are DFQATT and SNEGSKA (reference sequence). The trim removed 2 bases at V and 1 base at J, leaving 8 bases unmatched. This CDR3 is built from 16 residues. The CDR3 DNA sequence: TGCAGTGCTAGACCCCCGACAGGGGGAAGGAACACTGAAGCTTTCTTT. Translated, it gives CSARPPTGGRNTEAFF.

This clonotype came up a few times. The chain recombines TRBV2 with TRBJ1-2, with D uncertain. Germline V lookup: CDR1 SNHLY, CDR2 FYNNEI. The CDR3 extends over 15 amino acids. V lost 1 base and J lost 2, with 11 bases in between. The CDR3 DNA reads as TGTGCCAGCAGTGAAGATGGCGTCCGGAACTATGGCTACACCTTC. This encodes CASSEDGVRNYGYTF.

Many counts were recorded for this clonotype. In DNA, the CDR3 is TGTGCCAGCAGCTTCGGCCTGACTAGCGGAAGGGAGACCCAGTACTTC. Translation: CASSFGLTSGRETQYF. J is TRBJ2-5 and V is TRBV7-2; TRBD2 matches 9 bases. CDR1 and CDR2 (germline): SGHTA, FQGNSA. Unmatched junction bases numbered 10, after V lost 3 bases and J lost 5 bases. The length of the CDR3 is 16 residues.